The 12 T cell receptor beta chains below come from one sample, sequenced in a study of shared clonotypes between healthy human individuals. Assay used: immunoSEQ multiplex PCR; TCRdb lists only in-frame clones, some missing. The data show 700,000 to 950,000 clones, 90% to 98% seen once. Positive CCR7 selection of CD45RO-negative cells yielded the naive CD8 cells, and terminally differentiated effector memory CD45RA+ cells were excluded. The sequenced material came from naive CD8+ T cells sorted from blood. These TCRs come from a young man in good health.

The genes are TRBV28 and TRBJ2-1; 7 bases agree with TRBD2. This CDR3 has 18 amino acids. The V segment lost 5 bases and the J segment 4 bases; nucleotides outside the gene matches: 17. The germline CDR1 and CDR2 sequences are MDHEN and SYDVKM. The CDR3 region has the DNA TGTGCCAGCAGTATCCTTTCTCTTTCTAGCGGCCAATACAATGAGCAGTTCTTC. It specifies CASSILSLSSGQYNEQFF. Complete variable domain (other parts from reference TRBV28 and TRBJ2-1): DVKVTQSSRYLVKRTGEKVFLECVQDMDHENMFWYRQDPGLGLRLIYFSYDVKMKEKGDIPEGYSVSREKKERFSLILESASTNQTSMYLCASSILSLSSGQYNEQFFGPGTRLTVL.

The V and J genes are TRBV13 and TRBJ2-7; 9 nucleotides match TRBD2. This CDR3 has 14 amino acids. CDR1 and CDR2 (germline): PRHDT, FYEKMQ (reference sequence). V lost 8 bases and J lost 6; bases outside the gene matches: 11. CDR3 sequence reads: CASQRRREGREQYF. The CDR3, as DNA: TGTGCCAGCCAGCGAAGGCGGGAGGGCCGCGAGCAGTACTTC.

The CDR3 DNA reads TGCGCCAGCAGCTCACCACCTCCCGGCGTCCCCTACAATGAGCAGTTCTTC. Translating it yields CASSSPPPGVPYNEQFF. The gene calls are TRBV5-1 and TRBJ2-1; D uncertain. V was clipped by 3 bases and J by 2 bases, with 18 bases between them. This CDR3 is 17 amino acids long. Germline V lookup: CDR1 SGHRS, CDR2 YFSETQ.

The chain employs TRBV27 and TRBJ2-7; 11 nucleotides agree with TRBD2. The germline gives CDR1 MNHEY, CDR2 SMNVEV (reference sequence). V was pared by 0 bases and J by 3 bases, with 7 bases of the junction left unmatched. The CDR3 length is 17 residues. Written as DNA, the CDR3 is TGTGCCAGCAGTTTATCGACGACTAGCGGGATGGTCTACGAGCAGTACTTC. It translates to CASSLSTTSGMVYEQYF.

The chain employs TRBV27 and TRBJ2-3, with TRBD2 as a possible D gene (5 bases). V gave up 5 bases and J gave up 1 base, with 16 bases separating them. The CDR3 is 16 amino acids. The germline V gene encodes CDR1 MNHEY and CDR2 SMNVEV (reference sequence). The chain's CDR3 is CASSLLPWGGTDTQYF. The CDR3 bases are TGTGCCAGCAGTCTTCTCCCTTGGGGAGGCACAGATACGCAGTATTTT.

With regard to this clone: Other DNA sequences in the sample encode the same CDR3. This chain connects TRBV5-5 to TRBJ2-5, with 11 bases identical to TRBD2. Germline V gene lookup returns CDR1 SGHKS and CDR2 YYEKEE (reference sequence). CDR3 size: 14 residues. The V segment lost 4 bases and the J segment 3 bases; nucleotides outside the gene matches: 2. This chain's CDR3 is CASSPLAGEETQYF. The CDR3 DNA reads TGTGCCAGCAGCCCACTAGCGGGAGAAGAGACCCAGTACTTC.

The chain links TRBV7-9 to TRBJ2-1; D unclear. Germline V CDR1 and CDR2: SEHNR, FQNEAQ (reference sequence). V gave up 5 bases and J gave up 4 bases, with 15 bases separating them. The length of the CDR3 is 15 residues. The CDR3 reads CASSPDLYRYNEQFF. The CDR3 DNA reads TGTGCCAGCAGCCCGGACCTATACCGATACAATGAGCAGTTCTTC.

The V gene is TRBV11-2, the J gene TRBJ2-5; unclear D gene. The V end lost 2 bases, the J end lost 0 bases, and 4 bases lay between the germline ends. The CDR3 consists of 13 residues. Germline lookup yields CDR1 SGHAT and CDR2 FQNNGV. CDR3 DNA sequence: TGTGCCAGCAGCTTAAGTCACCAAGAGACCCAGTACTTC. Translating gives CASSLSHQETQYF.

This chain connects TRBV15 to TRBJ1-3; no clear D. Trimming removed 2 bases from V and 0 bases from J, with 11 bases in between. Germline V gene data show CDR1 as LNHNV and CDR2 as YYDKDF (reference sequence). CDR3 length: 16 amino acids. DNA of the CDR3: TGTGCCACCAGCAGAACCCGAGAGGACTCTGGAAACACCATATATTTT. As protein: CATSRTREDSGNTIYF. Combining the CDR3 with reference TRBV15 and TRBJ1-3 gives the whole variable domain DAMVIQNPRYQVTQFGKPVTLSCSQTLNHNVMYWYQQKSSQAPKLLFHYYDKDFNNEADTPDNFQSRRPNTSFCFLDIRSPGLGDTAMYLCATSRTREDSGNTIYFGEGSWLTVV.

The chain carries TRBV5-1 and TRBJ2-5; TRBD2 is a possible D gene (5 bases). The ends were cut back, 0 bases at V and 5 bases at J, with 14 bases in the middle. The CDR3 covers 15 residues. Germline CDR1 and CDR2: SGHRS and YFSETQ. This chain's CDR3 is CASSLAWGAAETQYF. Written as DNA, the CDR3 is TGCGCCAGCAGCTTGGCTTGGGGAGCGGCCGAGACCCAGTACTTC.

The chain has TRBV7-2 and TRBJ2-1, with 13 bases matching TRBD2. The length of the CDR3 is 14 residues. J was trimmed by 5 bases and V by 8 bases; bases with no gene match: 3. Germline loops: CDR1 SGHTA, CDR2 FQGNSA. Written as DNA, the CDR3 is TGTGCCAGCGGCGGGACTAGCGGGAACAATGAGCAGTTCTTC. It encodes CASGGTSGNNEQFF.

Comment on this clone: The sample holds other DNA sequences that translate to the same CDR3. This chain uses TRBV6-5 with TRBJ2-3; D gene unclear. CDR1 is MNHEY, CDR2 SVGAGI, per germline. The CDR3 spans 14 residues. V lost 6 bases to trimming and J lost 0 bases, with 10 bases between them. CDR3 in DNA: TGTGCCAGCAGCCCCACCGGCAGCACAGATACGCAGTATTTT. Encoded protein: CASSPTGSTDTQYF.